Described below is a single T cell receptor (beta chain) sequence and its context. How the authors handled the data: Amplification from reference gene primers served as the basis for estimated nucleated cell counts. The protocol was immunoSEQ multiplex PCR, while the TCRdb copy is restricted to in-frame clones and leaves out a portion. The V and J calls and clone size were taken over from that table, and D and trimming were inferred from the DNA. The table has a few hundred thousand clones, roughly 88% seen once. This record belongs to a study of blood T cell repertoires in COVID-19. Turning to the study itself: Samples came from the United States, Italy and Spain, spanning acute and convalescent COVID-19. Sources were T cells, B-cell-depleted T cells, or PBMCs; the material itself was cDNA or gDNA.

CDR1 is SGHRS and CDR2 is YFSETQ in the germline V gene. Unmatched junction bases numbered 6, after V lost 2 bases and J lost 7 bases. This CDR3 has 15 amino acids. The chain links TRBV5-1 to TRBJ1-4; 9 nucleotides align to TRBD1. The sequence derives from a woman in her twenties or thirties with active or convalescent COVID-19. Sequenced input: peripheral blood. Here the CDR3 reads CASSLQGARGEKLFF. CDR3 sequence (DNA): TGCGCCAGCAGCTTACAGGGGGCGCGAGGTGAAAAACTGTTTTTT.